These 32 T cell receptor beta chains share one sample of origin, sequenced in a study of CD8+ T cells in alopecia areata listed by TCRdb under 2018. The time point label of this sample denotes: baseline before oral tofacitinib. The library was prepared using the immunoSEQ multiplex PCR assay. RNA was extracted from all samples and reverse transcribed into cDNA as template for TCR sequencing. TCRdb provides this immuneACCESS table in a form limited to in-frame rearrangements. Some clones are lacking; in checked studies, under half of them reflect an unresolved V gene, and why the rest are absent is not known. The sample includes 180,000 or so clones, with less than 75% observed a single time. The ten most abundant clones make up roughly 10% of the sample. The input for sequencing was CD8+ T cells sorted from blood, taken at week 0. These receptors originate from a human donor with alopecia areata.

The V and J genes are TRBV11-2 and TRBJ1-6, with a possible D match to TRBD1 (5 bases). The CDR3 totals 14 residues. Trimming took 5 bases from V and 7 from J, leaving 12 bases between them. Per germline, CDR1 SGHAT and CDR2 FQNNGV. CDR3 amino acids: CASSGDLANSPLHF. CDR3 DNA: TGTGCCAGCAGCGGGGACTTAGCCAATTCACCCCTCCACTTT. The variable domain in full, with the rest retrieved from reference TRBV11-2 and TRBJ1-6, is EAGVAQSPRYKIIEKRQSVAFWCNPISGHATLYWYQQILGQGPKLLIQFQNNGVVDDSQLPKDRFSAERLKGVDSTLKIQPAKLEDSAVYLCASSGDLANSPLHFGNGTRLTVT.

This clone was seen only a few times. This rearrangement joins TRBV6-5 to TRBJ1-1; 8 nucleotides match TRBD1. The CDR3 loop spans 15 amino acids. The ends lost 0 bases at V and 1 base at J; junction bases unmatched: 1. Germline-derived CDR1 and CDR2 are MNHEY and SVGAGI. CDR3 amino acids: CASSYSGTGNTEAFF. DNA of the CDR3: TGTGCCAGCAGTTACTCGGGGACAGGGAACACTGAAGCTTTCTTT.

This chain connects TRBV10-2 to TRBJ1-2; D perhaps matches TRBD1 (5 bases). The V end was cut by 7 bases, the J end by 6 bases, with 15 bases between. The CDR3 covers 13 residues. The germline V gene has CDR1 WSHSY and CDR2 SAAADI. Here the CDR3 reads CASMVQGGDGYTF. Written as DNA, the CDR3 is TGCGCCAGCATGGTCCAGGGTGGAGATGGCTACACCTTC.

This chain uses TRBV29-1 with TRBJ2-1; D may be TRBD1 (7 bases). The V and J ends lost 4 bases and 0 bases respectively, with 16 bases between them. There are 16 residues in the CDR3. CDR1 and CDR2 from the germline V gene are SQVTM and ANQGSEA. The CDR3 nucleotides are TGCAGCGTTGGCGGGGATCGGGACAGCTCCTACAATGAGCAGTTCTTC. It yields the protein CSVGGDRDSSYNEQFF.

The V and J genes are TRBV13 and TRBJ1-1; the D is unclear. This CDR3 region has 11 residues. V gave up 2 bases and J gave up 7 bases, with 5 bases separating them. Germline-derived CDR1 and CDR2 are PRHDT and FYEKMQ (reference sequence). The CDR3 sequence is CASSLRSEAFF. In nucleotides, the CDR3 is TGTGCCAGCAGCTTACGCAGTGAAGCTTTCTTT.

The chain links TRBV30 to TRBJ2-1; 9 bases agree with TRBD1. Germline-derived CDR1 and CDR2 are GTSNPN and SVGIG (reference sequence). The CDR3 runs to 16 residues. The junction had 18 bases not matched to a gene; V was cut back by 3 bases and J by 12 bases. The CDR3 spells CAWRNPPGQGNSAQFF. The CDR3 nucleotides read TGTGCCTGGAGGAATCCACCGGGACAGGGTAATTCGGCGCAGTTCTTC.

The chain has TRBV2 and TRBJ1-1; no definite D call. The length of the CDR3 is 13 residues. V shed 4 bases and J shed 6 bases, with 12 bases lying between them. Germline V gene data show CDR1 as SNHLY and CDR2 as FYNNEI. The CDR3, as DNA: TGTGCCAGCAGTGGGGCGAGAAAGGCTGAAGCTTTCTTT. This gives the protein CASSGARKAEAFF.

The V gene is TRBV28, the J gene TRBJ2-3, with D maybe TRBD2 (7 bases). Trimming shortened V by 5 bases and J by 4 bases, and 22 bases separated the two germline ends. The CDR3 consists of 17 residues. Germline V gene lookup returns CDR1 MDHEN and CDR2 SYDVKM. In DNA form, the CDR3 reads TGTGCCAGCAGTCCCAGAGGCGGGGGCGTTGGTGCAGATACGCAGTATTTT. Amino acid sequence: CASSPRGGGVGADTQYF. Complete variable domain (other parts from reference TRBV28 and TRBJ2-3): DVKVTQSSRYLVKRTGEKVFLECVQDMDHENMFWYRQDPGLGLRLIYFSYDVKMKEKGDIPEGYSVSREKKERFSLILESASTNQTSMYLCASSPRGGGVGADTQYFGPGTRLTVL.

J is TRBJ2-3 and V is TRBV30; no firm D call. The CDR3 covers 12 residues. V lost 4 bases and J lost 2, with 7 bases in between. Germline CDR1 is GTSNPN and CDR2 is SVGIG (reference sequence). The CDR3 sequence: CAWTGVTDTQYF. DNA of the CDR3: TGTGCCTGGACCGGAGTCACAGATACGCAGTATTTT.

This rearrangement joins TRBV6-4 to TRBJ1-2, with no clear D. Trimming removed 6 bases from V and 8 bases from J, with 16 bases in between. The CDR3 runs to 13 residues. Germline loops: CDR1 MRHNA, CDR2 SNTAGT. CDR3 in DNA: TGTGCCAGCAGAGCTACCTCGATCGGGGGCTACACCTTC. Residues: CASRATSIGGYTF.

V and J are TRBV2 and TRBJ2-6, with unresolved D. V was pared by 10 bases and J by 0 bases, with 19 bases between. Per the germline V gene, CDR1 is SNHLY and CDR2 is FYNNEI. The CDR3 covers 17 residues. CDR3 sequence: CAILRRVKSSGANVLTF. In DNA, the CDR3 is TGTGCCATTCTAAGGAGAGTGAAGAGCTCTGGGGCCAACGTCCTGACTTTC.

The chain is built from TRBV7-8 and TRBJ2-1; 9 positions match TRBD2. V lost 1 base, J lost 0 bases, and 1 base stayed unmatched. CDR3 length equals 16 residues. The germline V gene has CDR1 SGHVS and CDR2 FQNEAQ. The DNA for the CDR3 is TGTGCCAGCAGCTTAGGGCGGGGGGGCTCCTACAATGAGCAGTTCTTC. As protein: CASSLGRGGSYNEQFF.

The chain has TRBV7-3 and TRBJ2-5; TRBD2 agrees at 10 bases. Germline V lookup: CDR1 SGHTA, CDR2 FQGTGA. The CDR3 covers 15 residues. The ends lost 5 bases at V and 2 bases at J; junction bases unmatched: 5. The CDR3: CASSPTSGSQETQYF. CDR3 nucleotide sequence: TGTGCCAGCAGCCCGACTAGCGGGTCACAAGAGACCCAGTACTTC.

This clone came up a few times. The chain links TRBV14 to TRBJ1-2, with D tentatively TRBD1 (6 bases). CDR3 length: 16 residues. CDR1 is SGHDN, CDR2 FVKESK, per germline. The germline V and J ends were trimmed by 4 bases and 4 bases, with 19 bases remaining between them. In DNA form, the CDR3 reads TGTGCCAGCAGCCCCCGGGGGCCCGAACTTGCCTATGGCTACACCTTC. Protein product: CASSPRGPELAYGYTF.

The rearrangement uses TRBV6-5 and TRBJ2-5; 7 bases align to TRBD2. The CDR3 length is 15 residues. Trimming cost V 0 bases and J 5 bases; bases outside gene matches: 6. Per the germline V gene, CDR1 is MNHEY and CDR2 is SVGAGI. CDR3 region: CASSYSAGRGETQYF. DNA for the CDR3: TGTGCCAGCAGTTACTCGGCAGGGAGGGGCGAGACCCAGTACTTC.

The chain carries TRBV30 and TRBJ1-1, with unresolved D. CDR1 is GTSNPN, CDR2 SVGIG, per germline (reference sequence). The V end lost 1 base, the J end lost 0 bases, and 9 bases lay between the germline ends. The CDR3 has 14 amino acids. For the CDR3, the DNA is TGTGCCTGGAGTGAGGGAGGGTTGAACACTGAAGCTTTCTTT. This codes for CAWSEGGLNTEAFF.

This clone appeared a single time. CDR3 bases: TGTGCCAGCAGCCCGCTGGGGGGAAAGGGCGGGGAGCTGTTTTTT. Its translation is CASSPLGGKGGELFF. The rearrangement links TRBV9 to TRBJ2-2; TRBD2 might be the D (6 bases). The CDR3 sequence is 15 residues long. The V gene's germline CDR1 is SGDLS and CDR2 YYNGEE. Deletions cut 4 bases from V and 7 bases from J, with 17 bases between.

CDR3 loop: CASSLSQSYEQYF. The CDR3 region has the DNA TGTGCCAGCAGTTTATCTCAAAGCTACGAGCAGTACTTC. This chain links TRBV27 with TRBJ2-7; D gene ambiguous. The CDR3 has 13 amino acids. The germline V gene has CDR1 MNHEY and CDR2 SMNVEV (reference sequence). V was shortened by 0 bases and J by 3 bases, with 6 bases between the two germline ends.

This clone was found once. The chain combines TRBV9 with TRBJ2-2; 12 bases map to TRBD2. The CDR3 has 16 amino acids. V shed 1 base, J shed 7 bases, and the junction held 5 bases outside the gene matches. CDR1 is SGDLS, CDR2 YYNGEE, per germline. CDR3 sequence: CASSVPRTSGVGELFF. As DNA, the CDR3 is TGTGCCAGCAGCGTACCCCGGACTAGCGGGGTCGGGGAGCTGTTTTTT.

This chain links TRBV6-6 with TRBJ2-1; D not resolved. The CDR3 length is 11 residues. The germline gives CDR1 MNHNY, CDR2 SVGAGI (reference sequence). Trimming cost V 2 bases and J 7 bases, with 3 bases left between them. The CDR3 spells CASSYTNEQFF. The CDR3 DNA reads as TGTGCCAGCAGTTACACAAATGAGCAGTTCTTC.

This clone was counted between two and nine times. The rearrangement joins TRBV7-9 to TRBJ2-3; unclear D gene. The germline V gene encodes CDR1 SEHNR and CDR2 FQNEAQ (reference sequence). Trimming took off 1 base at V and 1 base at J, with 12 bases between the two ends. CDR3 size: 16 residues. CDR3 amino acids: CASSLVADRRTDTQYF. CDR3 coding DNA: TGTGCCAGCAGCTTAGTGGCAGACCGCCGCACAGATACGCAGTATTTT.

The chain recombines TRBV6-5 with TRBJ2-5; D is possibly TRBD2 (6 bases). Germline V CDR1 and CDR2: MNHEY, SVGAGI. The CDR3 length is 14 residues. Trimming took off 6 bases at V and 3 bases at J, with 14 bases between the two ends. Here the CDR3 DNA reads TGTGCCAGCAGCCCCGGGAGACCGAAAGAGACCCAGTACTTC. This sequence encodes CASSPGRPKETQYF.

This clone was observed a handful of times. The chain employs TRBV5-1 and TRBJ2-5; TRBD1 matches 10 bases. The germline V gene encodes CDR1 SGHRS and CDR2 YFSETQ. The CDR3 is 15 amino acids. The ends lost 5 bases at V and 1 base at J; junction bases unmatched: 5. The CDR3 DNA is TGCGCCAGCAGTGCGGACAGGGGGTTCCAAGAGACCCAGTACTTC. The encoded protein is CASSADRGFQETQYF.

This clone has ten or more counts. This chain joins TRBV12-5 and TRBJ1-1; D call uncertain. Germline V lookup: CDR1 LGHNT, CDR2 FRNRAP. The CDR3 is 12 amino acids. V was trimmed by 2 bases and J by 11 bases, leaving 12 bases between them. The CDR3 bases are TGTGCTAGTGGTTTGAGTGGGAGTGGGGCTTTCTTT. It is translated as CASGLSGSGAFF.

The J gene is TRBJ1-5, the V gene TRBV27; D gene unclear. This CDR3 contains 14 residues. In germline, CDR1 is MNHEY, CDR2 SMNVEV (reference sequence). V shed 0 bases and J shed 7 bases, with 10 bases lying between them. CDR3 in amino acids: CASSLSWVRQPQHF. CDR3 DNA sequence: TGTGCCAGCAGTTTATCATGGGTGCGGCAGCCCCAGCATTTT.

The gene calls are TRBV29-1 and TRBJ2-5; 9 bases map to TRBD2. The CDR3 spans 14 residues. Germline values: CDR1 SQVTM, CDR2 ANQGSEA. V lost 3 bases to trimming and J lost 0 bases; unmatched junction nucleotides: 2. The CDR3 region is CSVDGLANQETQYF. CDR3 sequence (DNA): TGCAGCGTTGACGGACTAGCGAACCAAGAGACCCAGTACTTC.

This clone was recorded a few times. The V call is TRBV29-1, the J call TRBJ2-5, with a weak D call TRBD1 (6 bases). The DNA end lines up better with TRBJ2-7; the J call may be wrong. In germline, CDR1 is SQVTM, CDR2 ANQGSEA. The CDR3 contains 15 residues. The CDR3 here is CSVLSTGWVSYEQYF. CDR3 in DNA: TGCAGCGTTCTCTCCACAGGGTGGGTCTCCTACGAGCAGTACTTC.

V usage is TRBV4-1 and J usage is TRBJ2-3; TRBD1 matches 8 bases. Trimming cost V 3 bases and J 1 base; bases outside gene matches: 3. The germline V gene has CDR1 MGHRA and CDR2 YSYEKL. The CDR3 runs 15 residues. DNA for the CDR3: TGCGCCAGCAGCCACCTGGGACAGGGCACAGATACGCAGTATTTT. The encoded protein is CASSHLGQGTDTQYF.

The gene calls are TRBV4-2 and TRBJ2-5; 13 positions agree with TRBD2. Germline V gives CDR1 LGHNA, CDR2 YNFKEQ. The CDR3 extends over 15 amino acids. Trimming at V came to 2 bases and at J to 5 bases, leaving 2 bases not matched to a gene. CDR3 sequence (DNA): TGTGCCAGCAGCCAAACTAGCGGGGGGGTCGAGACCCAGTACTTC. The encoded protein is CASSQTSGGVETQYF.

The J gene is TRBJ1-2, the V gene TRBV7-8; no reliable D call. CDR3 size: 13 residues. The V end was cut by 1 base, the J end by 5 bases, with 8 bases between. CDR1 SGHVS and CDR2 FQNEAQ come from the germline V gene. CDR3 sequence: CASSLGGAYGYTF. CDR3 nucleotide sequence: TGTGCCAGCAGCTTAGGAGGTGCATATGGCTACACCTTC.

The chain recombines TRBV29-1 with TRBJ2-1; TRBD1 matches 12 bases. Germline CDR1 and CDR2: SQVTM and ANQGSEA. This CDR3 is 15 amino acids long. Trimming removed 8 bases from V and 6 bases from J; junction bases left unmatched: 11. CDR3 loop: CSPVMGGQGANEQFF. The CDR3 DNA sequence: TGCAGCCCCGTGATGGGGGGACAGGGGGCCAATGAGCAGTTCTTC.

The chain joins TRBV9 to TRBJ1-2, with D uncertain. This CDR3 spans 10 amino acids. Germline V gene data show CDR1 as SGDLS and CDR2 as YYNGEE. Trimming removed 5 bases from V and 8 bases from J, with 7 bases in between. CDR3 in amino acids: CASRAEGYTF. The CDR3 DNA follows: TGTGCCAGCAGGGCAGAGGGCTACACCTTC.